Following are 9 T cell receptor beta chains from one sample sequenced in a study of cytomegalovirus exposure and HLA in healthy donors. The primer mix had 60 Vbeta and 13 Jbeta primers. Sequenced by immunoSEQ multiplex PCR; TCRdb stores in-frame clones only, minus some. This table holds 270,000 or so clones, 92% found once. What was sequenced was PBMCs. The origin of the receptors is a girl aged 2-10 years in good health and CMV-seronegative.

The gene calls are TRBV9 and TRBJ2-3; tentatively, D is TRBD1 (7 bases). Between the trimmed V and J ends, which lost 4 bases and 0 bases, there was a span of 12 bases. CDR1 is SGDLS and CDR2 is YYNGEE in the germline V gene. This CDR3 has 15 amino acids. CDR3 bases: TGTGCCAGCAGCCCAGGGGGGACTAGCACAGATACGCAGTATTTT. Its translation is CASSPGGTSTDTQYF.

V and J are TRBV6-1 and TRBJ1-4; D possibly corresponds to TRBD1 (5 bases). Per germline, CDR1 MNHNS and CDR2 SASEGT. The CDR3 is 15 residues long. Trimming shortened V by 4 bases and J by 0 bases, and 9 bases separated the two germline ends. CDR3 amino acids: CASSGWGATNEKLFF. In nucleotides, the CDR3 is TGTGCCAGCAGTGGCTGGGGGGCAACTAATGAAAAACTGTTTTTT.

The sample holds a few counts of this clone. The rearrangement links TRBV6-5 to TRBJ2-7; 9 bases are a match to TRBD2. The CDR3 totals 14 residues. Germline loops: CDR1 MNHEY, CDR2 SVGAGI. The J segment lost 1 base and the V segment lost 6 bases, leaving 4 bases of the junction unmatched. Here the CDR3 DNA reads TGTGCCAGCAGACGTAGCGGGGGTTCCTACGAGCAGTACTTC. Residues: CASRRSGGSYEQYF.

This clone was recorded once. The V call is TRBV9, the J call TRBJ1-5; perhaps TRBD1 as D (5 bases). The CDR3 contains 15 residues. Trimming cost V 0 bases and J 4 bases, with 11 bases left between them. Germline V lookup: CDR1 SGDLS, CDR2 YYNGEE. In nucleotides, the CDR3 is TGTGCCAGCAGCGTAGAAGGGGTAACGAATCAGCCCCAGCATTTT. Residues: CASSVEGVTNQPQHF.

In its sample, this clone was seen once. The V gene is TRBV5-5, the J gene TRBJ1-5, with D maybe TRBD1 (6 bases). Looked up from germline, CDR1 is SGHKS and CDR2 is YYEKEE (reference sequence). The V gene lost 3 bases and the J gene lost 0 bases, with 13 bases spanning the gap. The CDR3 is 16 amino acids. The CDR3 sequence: CASSSSDSYSNQPQHF. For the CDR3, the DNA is TGTGCCAGCAGCTCATCGGACAGTTATAGCAATCAGCCCCAGCATTTT.

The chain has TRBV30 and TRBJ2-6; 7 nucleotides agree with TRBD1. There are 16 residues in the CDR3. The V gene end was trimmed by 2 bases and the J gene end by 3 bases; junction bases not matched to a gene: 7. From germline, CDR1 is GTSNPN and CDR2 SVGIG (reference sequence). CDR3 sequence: CAWSITQGIGANVLTF. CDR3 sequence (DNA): TGTGCCTGGAGTATAACACAGGGGATTGGGGCCAACGTCCTGACTTTC.

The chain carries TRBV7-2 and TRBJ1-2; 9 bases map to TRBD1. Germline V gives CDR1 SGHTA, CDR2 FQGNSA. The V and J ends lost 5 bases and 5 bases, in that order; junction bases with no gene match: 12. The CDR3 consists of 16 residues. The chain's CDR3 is CASSPGPGTGWYGYTF. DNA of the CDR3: TGTGCCAGCAGCCCAGGTCCGGGGACAGGGTGGTATGGCTACACCTTC.

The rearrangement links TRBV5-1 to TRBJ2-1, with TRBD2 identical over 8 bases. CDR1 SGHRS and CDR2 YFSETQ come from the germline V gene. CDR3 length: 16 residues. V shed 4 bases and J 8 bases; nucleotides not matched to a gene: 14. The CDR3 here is CASSPALGGAGDEQFF. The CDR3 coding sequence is TGCGCCAGCAGCCCAGCACTCGGGGGGGCCGGGGATGAGCAGTTCTTC. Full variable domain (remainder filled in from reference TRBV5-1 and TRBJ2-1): KAGVTQTPRYLIKTRGQQVTLSCSPISGHRSVSWYQQTPGQGLQFLFEYFSETQRNKGNFPGRFSGRQFSNSRSEMNVSTLELGDSALYLCASSPALGGAGDEQFFGPGTRLTVL.

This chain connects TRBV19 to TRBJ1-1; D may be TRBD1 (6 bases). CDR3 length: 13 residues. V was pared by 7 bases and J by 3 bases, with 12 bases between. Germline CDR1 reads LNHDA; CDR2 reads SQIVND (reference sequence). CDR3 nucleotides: TGTGCCAGTACCAGAGGGGGATACACTGAAGCTTTCTTT. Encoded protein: CASTRGGYTEAFF.